Listed below are T cell receptor beta chains from one sample, sequenced in a study of shared clonotypes between healthy human individuals. Clones were sequenced by immunoSEQ multiplex PCR, and TCRdb holds only the in-frame ones, with some missing. The table lists fewer than 3 million clones, less than 95% of them singletons, with around 0.35% in the top ten. Material for sequencing was naive CD4+ T cells from PBMCs. The receptors derive from a young man in good health. Some clones in this sample may be carry-over from other donors' samples. Each CDR3 is given with its conserved first and last residue. The order of the fields is J gene, V gene, D gene, clone size, CDR3 protein, CDR3 DNA. A D gene is named only where the DNA matches it firmly. Clone size is given for some rows only: seen once, a few or many times, or a class if the clone is expanded.

j_call: TRBJ2-6
v_call: TRBV29-1
d_call: NA
clone_size: NA
cdr3_aa: CSVASGANVLTF
cdr3_nt: TGCAGCGTTGCTTCGGGGGCCAACGTCCTGACTTTC

j_call: TRBJ1-3
v_call: TRBV15
d_call: TRBD1
clone_size: NA
cdr3_aa: CATSRGGDSSGNTIYF
cdr3_nt: TGTGCCACCAGCAGAGGAGGGGACAGCTCTGGAAACACCATATATTTT

j_call: TRBJ2-7
v_call: TRBV7-9
d_call: TRBD1
clone_size: NA
cdr3_aa: CASSPRDSLLGQYF
cdr3_nt: TGTGCCAGCAGCCCCCGGGACAGCCTCCTGGGGCAGTACTTC

j_call: TRBJ1-1
v_call: TRBV7-2
d_call: TRBD1
clone_size: NA
cdr3_aa: CASSIQGSGTEAFF
cdr3_nt: TGTGCCAGCAGCATACAGGGGAGTGGGACTGAAGCTTTCTTT

j_call: TRBJ2-7
v_call: TRBV6-5
d_call: TRBD1
clone_size: NA
cdr3_aa: CASRLRDRGVYEQYF
cdr3_nt: TGTGCCAGCAGGCTCCGGGACAGGGGGGTCTACGAGCAGTACTTC

j_call: TRBJ2-1
v_call: TRBV15
d_call: TRBD2
clone_size: NA
cdr3_aa: CATSRDQAASGPYNEQFF
cdr3_nt: TGTGCCACCAGCAGAGATCAGGCGGCTAGCGGGCCCTACAATGAGCAGTTCTTC

j_call: TRBJ1-3
v_call: TRBV18
d_call: NA
clone_size: once
cdr3_aa: CASSPVSSTGTSGNTIYF
cdr3_nt: TGTGCCAGCTCACCAGTCAGCTCAACAGGGACCTCTGGAAACACCATATATTTT

j_call: TRBJ2-2
v_call: TRBV7-9
d_call: NA
clone_size: NA
cdr3_aa: CASRADTGELFF
cdr3_nt: TGTGCCAGCCGGGCAGACACCGGGGAGCTGTTTTTT

j_call: TRBJ2-1
v_call: TRBV28
d_call: TRBD2
clone_size: NA
cdr3_aa: CASGTRGGMSYNEQFF
cdr3_nt: TGTGCCAGCGGCACTCGGGGGGGGATGTCCTACAATGAGCAGTTCTTC

j_call: TRBJ2-2
v_call: TRBV15
d_call: NA
clone_size: NA
cdr3_aa: CATSRNSPPLNTGELFF
cdr3_nt: TGTGCCACCAGCAGAAACAGTCCTCCCCTAAACACCGGGGAGCTGTTTTTT

j_call: TRBJ1-5
v_call: TRBV28
d_call: NA
clone_size: NA
cdr3_aa: CASIGDTYQPQHF
cdr3_nt: TGTGCCAGCATCGGGGACACTTATCAGCCCCAGCATTTT

j_call: TRBJ1-2
v_call: TRBV6-5
d_call: TRBD1
clone_size: NA
cdr3_aa: CASTRTGERYTF
cdr3_nt: TGTGCCAGCACACGGACAGGGGAGCGCTACACCTTC

j_call: TRBJ1-2
v_call: TRBV10-1
d_call: NA
clone_size: few
cdr3_aa: CASSDPGFAGGYTF
cdr3_nt: TGCGCCAGCAGTGACCCGGGCTTTGCCGGTGGCTACACCTTC

j_call: TRBJ2-5
v_call: TRBV7-7
d_call: NA
clone_size: NA
cdr3_aa: CASSLTYQETQYF
cdr3_nt: TGTGCCAGCAGCCTAACCTACCAAGAGACCCAGTACTTC

j_call: TRBJ2-1
v_call: TRBV10-3
d_call: TRBD1
clone_size: NA
cdr3_aa: CAIRKGQGDNEQFF
cdr3_nt: TGTGCCATCAGGAAGGGACAGGGGGACAATGAGCAGTTCTTC